This T cell receptor (beta chain) was captured by sequencing in a study of a mutant IDH1 vaccine in newly diagnosed glioma (dated by TCRdb to the early 2020s). Broadly, across the study: Vaccination was initiated 4-6 weeks after radiotherapy alone, or concurrently with temozolomide cycles in the chemotherapy-containing groups. Of the approximately 33 treated patients, approximately 60% were male and about 40% were female, and a mean age of 40.4 years was recorded. Before enrollment, most patients had been given radiochemotherapy with temozolomide as standard therapy, while the rest had received either radiotherapy alone or temozolomide alone. The week-35 safety follow-up took place at visit V12, and the week-47 end of study took place at visit V13. Peripheral blood was collected at six visits: V03 (baseline), V05, V07, V10, V12 and V13. For exploratory analyses, longitudinal TCRB deep sequencing was carried out in about 26 treated patients wherever samples were available. The paper's findings and limits, for the study overall: No apparent relationship was observed between pseudoprogression and alterations in the top peripheral T cell clonotypes detected by TCRB sequencing. PBMC samples for TCRB deep sequencing were selected based on availability. The authors noted that analyses of patient blood samples could not be reproduced because of sample limitations. Immune responses induced by the vaccine were seen in roughly 95% of patients across multiple MHC alleles.

The time point label corresponds to: week 47, end of study. Each vaccine dose, consisting of 300 ug of a 20-mer mutant IDH1 peptide in Montanide, was administered subcutaneously with topical imiquimod. Across visits V03 through V10, patients got a total of eight vaccinations, given in weeks 1, 3, 5, 7, 11, 15, 19 and 23. All donors had newly diagnosed IDH1-mutant astrocytomas of WHO grade 3 or 4 that showed loss of nuclear ATRX. The samples were drawn from NOA16, a multicentre, single-arm, open-label phase I trial in Germany that tested a mutant IDH1 peptide vaccine in humans for the first time. Genomic DNA for TCRB sequencing was isolated from EDTA blood with the DNeasy Blood and Tissue Kit. Of note for this clone: What this receptor recognizes is not known. Base-call qualities are not available, and no considerably larger clone is one nucleotide away.

The receptor library was made with the immunoSEQ multiplex PCR assay. Rearranged TCR beta chain sequences were amplified using the hsTCRB Kit according to the manufacturer's protocol. An Illumina MiSeq was used to sequence the TCRB libraries. In the authors' own workflow: The proprietary platform of the kit vendor was used for demultiplexing, trimming and gene mapping. The table comes from immuneACCESS by way of TCRdb, which keeps in-frame sequences with V and J called. Part of the clones is missing from these tables; in studies checked, under half for an unresolved V gene and the rest for unknown reasons. The D gene and trimming were derived from the DNA, and the V and J assignments and clone size from that table. This sample is represented by some 60,000 clones; roughly 87% of them were singletons. 3.8% of the sample is in the top ten clones. The CDR3 runs 16 residues from the cysteine to the phenylalanine. Here the CDR3 DNA is all that survives: 48 bases in frame from base 1. V has 0 bases trimmed and J has 5 bases trimmed; junction bases matching no gene number 6. According to the germline V gene, CDR1 reads MGHRA and CDR2 reads YSYEKL.

The sequenced sample was PBMCs, obtained from a glioma patient whose treatment included an IDH1 peptide vaccine. The receptor chain draws on TRBV4-1 and TRBJ2-7; 11 bases in the junction line up with TRBD1. This clonotype originated in a man younger than 40 with glioma. The DNA is TGCGCCAGCAGCCAAGATCGTGGACAGGGGGCCCACGAGCAGTACTTC. Its translation reads: CASSQDRGQGAHEQYF.